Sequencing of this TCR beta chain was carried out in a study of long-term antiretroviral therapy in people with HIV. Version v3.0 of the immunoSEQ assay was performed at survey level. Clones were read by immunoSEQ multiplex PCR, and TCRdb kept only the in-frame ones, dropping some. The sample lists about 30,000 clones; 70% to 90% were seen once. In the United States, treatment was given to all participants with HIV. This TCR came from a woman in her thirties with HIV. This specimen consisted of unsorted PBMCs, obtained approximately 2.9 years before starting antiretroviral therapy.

The CDR3 DNA reads as TGTGCCAGCAGCCTCAGGGGATCTCCCACAGATACGCAGTATTTT. The encoded protein is CASSLRGSPTDTQYF. V gene TRBV11-1 combines with J gene TRBJ2-3; possibly TRBD1 for D (6 bases). Germline loops: CDR1 SGHAT, CDR2 FQDESV (reference sequence). The CDR3 is made up of 15 amino acids. Trimming took 5 bases from V and 2 from J, leaving 14 bases between them. Full variable domain (missing parts from reference TRBV11-1 and TRBJ2-3): EAEVAQSPRYKITEKSQAVAFWCDPISGHATLYWYRQILGQGPELLVQFQDESVVDDSQLPKDRFSAERLKGVDSTLKIQPAELGDSAMYLCASSLRGSPTDTQYFGPGTRLTVL.